In this sample, the clone carrying this T cell receptor beta chain turned up many times. This specimen belongs to a study of T cells in Graves' hyperthyroidism and ophthalmopathy. CDR3 length: 16 amino acids. V dropped 4 bases and J dropped 5; count of bases not matched to a gene: 5. CDR1 and CDR2 from the germline V gene are SGHDT and YYEEEE. RNA transcripts yielded amplified TCR beta CDR3 regions. HTBI primers were the set used in a first-round RT-PCR of the TCR CDR3. One entry per CDR3 protein, called by TCRdb with MiXCR from the multiplex PCR reads. The sample yields 500,000 to 750,000 distinct CDR3 sequences, roughly 50% seen once.

The chain is built from TRBV5-6 and TRBJ2-2, with 13 bases matching TRBD2. This TCR was sampled from a woman aged 18-29 years with Graves' hyperthyroidism. Sequenced: peripheral blood or thyroid tissue (not recorded which). DNA for the CDR3: TGTGCCAGCAGCCGGACTAGCGGGAGACTGACCGGGGAGCTGTTTTTT. It yields the protein CASSRTSGRLTGELFF.